The text below deals with one T cell receptor beta chain. Its antigen is not identified. The CDR3 extends over 15 amino acids. V dropped 2 bases and J dropped 8; count of bases not matched to a gene: 11. CDR1 is MNHEY and CDR2 is SVGAGI in the germline V gene. Treatment of the sample: oral pan-JAK inhibitor, 5-10 mg twice daily. The record originates from a study of CD8+ T cells in alopecia areata. General observations from the study: Among the top 100, expanded CD8+ clones were significantly decreased by tofacitinib, as was scalp clonality. Higher clonality than in normal scalp was seen in lesional scalp, especially alopecia totalis/universalis.

The authors extracted RNA and reverse transcribed it into cDNA as the sequencing template. Sequencing was performed with immunoSEQ multiplex PCR; in TCRdb, only in-frame clones are kept and a portion is missing. Seen here are fewer than 150,000 clones, 50% to 75% observed once, and the top ten hold approximately 29%. The sample consisted of CD8+ T cells sorted from blood, taken at week 4, from a patient treated with tofacitinib. This TCR was recovered from a human donor with alopecia areata. The V call is TRBV6-5, the J call TRBJ1-2; 7 nucleotides align to TRBD1. Here the CDR3 DNA reads TGTGCCAGCAGTTACGGAGGAAGCGACAGGGACGGCTACACCTTC. It specifies CASSYGGSDRDGYTF.